This T cell receptor beta chain was retrieved from a study of blood T cell repertoires in COVID-19. Study summary: COVID-19 samples collected from the United States, Italy and Spain covered acute and convalescent phases. In each case, the material was cDNA or gDNA derived from T cells, B-cell-depleted T cells, or PBMCs.

Source study methods: For nucleated cells, counts were estimated from reference gene primer amplification. The protocol was immunoSEQ multiplex PCR, while the TCRdb copy is restricted to in-frame clones and leaves out a portion. V and J calls and clone size are as listed in that table; D and trimming were resolved from the DNA. The sample yields about 170,000 clones, around nine tenths seen once. Per germline, CDR1 SGHTA and CDR2 FQGNSA. The CDR3 sequence is 16 residues long. Germline trimming cut 2 bases from V and 7 bases from J; bases unmatched to any gene: 14. This sequence originates from a man between 65 and 79 years old with acute or convalescent COVID-19. The sequenced material came from peripheral blood. This chain joins TRBV7-2 and TRBJ2-7, with TRBD1 matching over 7 bases. This chain's CDR3 is CASSLTYRGALGEQYF. CDR3 DNA: TGTGCCAGCAGCTTAACTTACAGGGGCGCGTTAGGAGAGCAGTACTTC.